These 23 T cell receptor beta chains were sequenced from one sample in a study of control samples from healthy donors and cancer patients. Some clones are missing from TCRdb's copy, which holds only in-frame ones; the method was immunoSEQ multiplex PCR. The sample holds 100,000 to 130,000 clones, approximately 82% seen once. Sequencing was carried out using blood. Every receptor here comes from a man younger than 35 in good health.

The V gene is TRBV2, the J gene TRBJ1-1; 10 bases agree with TRBD1. There are 14 residues in the CDR3. Germline CDR1 is SNHLY and CDR2 is FYNNEI. Trimming at V came to 4 bases and at J to 3 bases, leaving 2 bases not matched to a gene. CDR3 sequence: CASSVGQGHTEAFF. As DNA, the CDR3 is TGTGCCAGCAGTGTGGGACAGGGGCACACTGAAGCTTTCTTT.

The gene calls are TRBV9 and TRBJ1-2; D possibly corresponds to TRBD1 (5 bases). Germline V lookup: CDR1 SGDLS, CDR2 YYNGEE. CDR3 length equals 16 residues. Trimming pared 3 bases from V and 0 bases from J, leaving 15 bases between. CDR3 coding DNA: TGTGCCAGCAGCGGATCCTGGACGGGGGCTAACTATGGCTACACCTTC. Protein: CASSGSWTGANYGYTF.

V gene TRBV2 combines with J gene TRBJ2-7, with 7 positions matching TRBD1. The length of the CDR3 is 12 residues. Losses at the gene ends were 5 bases for V and 6 bases for J; bases not matched to a gene: 4. From germline, CDR1 is SNHLY and CDR2 FYNNEI. The DNA for the CDR3 is TGTGCCAGCAGTACCGGGACAGCCGAGCAGTACGTC. Translated, it gives CASSTGTAEQYV.

The CDR3: CASSYRAGGPGRSYNEQFF. In DNA form, the CDR3 reads TGTGCCAGCAGTTATAGGGCGGGGGGCCCGGGGCGTTCCTACAATGAGCAGTTCTTC. The chain employs TRBV6-2 or TRBV6-3 and TRBJ2-1, with TRBD2 matching 8 bases. V lost 3 bases, J lost 1 base, and 14 bases stayed unmatched. CDR1 is MNHEY, CDR2 SVGEGT, per germline. This CDR3 comprises 19 residues.

The J gene is TRBJ1-6, the V gene TRBV6-1; D uncertain. Germline lookup yields CDR1 MNHNS and CDR2 SASEGT. The CDR3 contains 16 residues. The ends were cut back, 2 bases at V and 8 bases at J, with 16 bases in the middle. In DNA, the CDR3 is TGTGCCAGCAGTGAATCGGGCAACGAACTCCATTCACCCCTCCACTTT. Protein: CASSESGNELHSPLHF.

This clone was recorded only once. The chain uses TRBV4-2 and TRBJ1-6; D possibly corresponds to TRBD1 (6 bases). The CDR3 runs 15 residues. The germline V gene encodes CDR1 LGHNA and CDR2 YNFKEQ. Trimming took off 4 bases at V and 6 bases at J, with 13 bases between the two ends. The CDR3 DNA is TGTGCCAGCAGCCCAGGGACACCGCTTAATTCACCCCTCCACTTT. This translates into CASSPGTPLNSPLHF.

This clone was detected once. The rearrangement links TRBV5-6 to TRBJ1-2; maybe TRBD1 (6 bases). Germline CDR1 is SGHDT and CDR2 is YYEEEE. This CDR3 spans 13 amino acids. Between the trimmed V and J ends, which lost 2 bases and 8 bases, there was a span of 13 bases. CDR3 in amino acids: CASSFPQGWGYTF. Written as DNA, the CDR3 is TGTGCCAGCAGCTTCCCACAGGGTTGGGGCTACACCTTC.

The rearrangement joins TRBV28 to TRBJ1-1, with D hard to call. Per germline, CDR1 MDHEN and CDR2 SYDVKM. The CDR3 runs to 13 residues. Trimming cost V 4 bases and J 7 bases, with 13 bases left between them. The CDR3 bases are TGTGCCAGCAGTTCCCCTTGGGAAAGTGAAGCTTTCTTT. It yields the protein CASSSPWESEAFF.

The chain uses TRBV2 and TRBJ1-5; D is uncertain. With 6 bases removed from V and 9 bases from J, the gap between germline ends came to 15 bases. CDR1 is SNHLY and CDR2 is FYNNEI in the germline V gene. This CDR3 is 13 amino acids long. The CDR3 is CASRENDSGPQHF. The CDR3 nucleotides are TGTGCCAGCAGGGAAAATGACTCTGGGCCCCAGCATTTT.

This chain uses TRBV7-8 with TRBJ2-3; TRBD1 agrees at 9 bases. The J segment lost 6 bases and the V segment lost 8 bases, leaving 15 bases of the junction unmatched. In germline, CDR1 is SGHVS, CDR2 FQNEAQ. The CDR3 is 16 residues long. The CDR3 spells CASGVGQGTFSDTQYF. The DNA of the CDR3 is TGTGCCAGCGGAGTGGGACAGGGAACTTTTTCGGATACGCAGTATTTT.

The V gene is TRBV6-5, the J gene TRBJ1-1, with D possibly being TRBD1 (6 bases). V lost 7 bases and J lost 1, with 13 bases in between. CDR1 is MNHEY and CDR2 is SVGAGI in the germline V gene. The CDR3 totals 14 residues. The CDR3 is CASTEGRGNTEAFF. The CDR3 bases are TGTGCCAGCACCGAAGGCAGGGGGAACACTGAAGCTTTCTTT.

The gene calls are TRBV7-9 and TRBJ2-1; unclear D gene. Trimming pared 2 bases from V and 4 bases from J, leaving 6 bases between. The CDR3 runs to 13 residues. Germline loops: CDR1 SEHNR, CDR2 FQNEAQ (reference sequence). The CDR3 nucleotides are TGTGCCAGCAGCTTATTGGGATACAATGAGCAGTTCTTC. The encoded protein is CASSLLGYNEQFF.

The chain has TRBV11-2 and TRBJ2-1; possibly TRBD2 for D (6 bases). Germline V gene data show CDR1 as SGHAT and CDR2 as FQNNGV. The CDR3 has 16 residues. Trimming shortened V by 3 bases and J by 3 bases, and 15 bases separated the two germline ends. For the CDR3, the DNA is TGTGCCAGCAGCTTGGTTCCGGGACTGAGCTACAATGAGCAGTTCTTC. It encodes CASSLVPGLSYNEQFF.

CDR3 sequence: CASGIGGPGAHSPLHF. CDR3 nucleotides: TGTGCCAGCGGAATAGGAGGACCAGGTGCTCATTCACCCCTCCACTTT. The chain couples TRBV7-9 to TRBJ1-6; D uncertain. V was clipped by 8 bases and J by 8 bases, with 22 bases between them. The CDR3 consists of 16 residues. Germline CDR1 reads SEHNR; CDR2 reads FQNEAQ (reference sequence).

This chain links TRBV6-5 with TRBJ1-4, with D maybe TRBD1 (6 bases). This CDR3 comprises 15 residues. The germline gives CDR1 MNHEY, CDR2 SVGAGI. The V gene lost 0 bases and the J gene lost 3 bases, with 8 bases spanning the gap. CDR3 loop: CASSYSKGANEKLFF. As DNA, the CDR3 is TGTGCCAGCAGTTACTCGAAGGGGGCTAATGAAAAACTGTTTTTT.

The V call is TRBV6-5, the J call TRBJ1-2; 7 bases match TRBD1. Trimming cost V 2 bases and J 7 bases; bases outside gene matches: 7. The CDR3 length is 14 residues. Germline CDR1 is MNHEY and CDR2 is SVGAGI. This CDR3 is CASSYHDRVGGYTF. The DNA of the CDR3 is TGTGCCAGCAGTTACCACGACAGGGTGGGTGGCTACACCTTC.

Here the CDR3 reads CASSQGRGDRNYGYTF. The CDR3 region has the DNA TGTGCCAGCAGCCAAGGGCGTGGGGACAGAAACTATGGCTACACCTTC. The chain couples TRBV14 to TRBJ1-2; 7 nucleotides align to TRBD1. The junction had 7 bases not matched to a gene; V was cut back by 1 base and J by 2 bases. There are 16 residues in the CDR3. Germline V gene lookup returns CDR1 SGHDN and CDR2 FVKESK.

This clone was detected a few times. This rearrangement joins TRBV4-1 to TRBJ1-1; 9 nucleotides match TRBD1. There are 21 residues in the CDR3. V was pared by 2 bases and J by 5 bases, with 24 bases of the junction left unmatched. Per germline, CDR1 MGHRA and CDR2 YSYEKL. CDR3 loop: CASSQLIPTGVGTGQKTEAFF. The CDR3 DNA is TGCGCCAGCAGCCAACTTATACCTACGGGGGTCGGGACAGGGCAGAAAACTGAAGCTTTCTTT.

The chain joins TRBV6-5 to TRBJ1-5; a weak D match, TRBD1 (5 bases). Per the germline V gene, CDR1 is MNHEY and CDR2 is SVGAGI. Trimming took off 5 bases at V and 7 bases at J, with 15 bases between the two ends. The CDR3 is 14 residues long. CDR3 DNA sequence: TGTGCCAGCAGTCTTGGGTGGCAGGGACAGCCCCAGCATTTT. It encodes CASSLGWQGQPQHF.

The rearrangement joins TRBV4-3 to TRBJ1-1, with unresolved D. The length of the CDR3 is 15 residues. Germline assignment: CDR1 LGHNA and CDR2 YSLEER. V was pared by 0 bases and J by 1 base, with 9 bases between. CDR3 coding DNA: TGCGCCAGCAGCCAAGATTACGTAGAGAACACTGAAGCTTTCTTT. Encoded protein: CASSQDYVENTEAFF.

The chain recombines TRBV25-1 with TRBJ1-2; no firm D call. The CDR3 sequence is 12 residues long. CDR1 and CDR2 (germline): MGHDK, SYGVNS. With 8 bases removed from V and 6 bases from J, the gap between germline ends came to 13 bases. As DNA, the CDR3 is TGTGCCAGCCTCTCAGGAGCGGATGGCTACACCTTC. Translated: CASLSGADGYTF.

This clone was counted a single time. This chain connects TRBV6-1 to TRBJ2-1, with a possible D match to TRBD2 (6 bases). Looked up from germline, CDR1 is MNHNS and CDR2 is SASEGT. V was trimmed by 0 bases and J by 4 bases, leaving 10 bases between them. The length of the CDR3 is 15 residues. CDR3 sequence (DNA): TGTGCCAGCAGTGAAGCGTTCGGGACTTACAATGAGCAGTTCTTC. Its protein is CASSEAFGTYNEQFF.

This clone was seen only a few times. The chain couples TRBV18 to TRBJ2-3; perhaps TRBD1 as D (6 bases). The CDR3 consists of 15 residues. V was trimmed by 6 bases and J by 2 bases, leaving 15 bases between them. From germline, CDR1 is KGHSH and CDR2 LQKENI. CDR3 in amino acids: CASSLYRADTDTQYF. In nucleotides, the CDR3 is TGTGCCAGCTCCCTCTACAGGGCAGACACAGATACGCAGTATTTT.